The 3 T cell receptor beta chains listed next were all sequenced from one sample in a study of blood T cells in healthy people across ages (dated by TCRdb to 2015 to 2017). The library was produced with 5' RACE. TCRdb lists the instrument as Illumina HiSeq 2500. A second PCR of roughly 7 to 11 cycles was performed with a sample-barcoded 5' primer and a J-beta primer mix. The raw public data were reprocessed by TCRdb itself: fastp quality trimming at Q25, MiXCR clonotype calling, in-frame beta chains only. Entries are consolidated by CDR3 protein sequence, retaining the most common genes and DNA. This sample gives hundreds of thousands of distinct CDR3 sequences in total; about 28% of them show up just once. The ten biggest clones cover 3% to 4% of the sample. These data were also reused for a study on T cells of mothers and their children.

The source material was blood. All receptors derive from a boy younger than 10 in good health.

The chain uses TRBV6-1 and TRBJ2-1; 8 bases map to TRBD2. In germline, CDR1 is MNHNS, CDR2 SASEGT. The CDR3 consists of 16 residues. Trimming at V came to 10 bases and at J to 0 bases, leaving 11 bases not matched to a gene. The CDR3 reads CATQRAGVSSYNEQFF. CDR3 DNA sequence: TGTGCCACCCAAAGAGCGGGAGTTAGCTCCTACAATGAGCAGTTCTTC.

Only a few counts were recorded for this clonotype. V is TRBV29-1 and J is TRBJ2-1, with 12 bases that match TRBD1. Germline V CDR1 and CDR2: SQVTM, ANQGSEA. The CDR3 runs 14 residues. The J segment lost 8 bases and the V segment lost 6 bases, leaving 8 bases of the junction unmatched. CDR3 sequence: CSVLRDRGLDEQFF. The CDR3 DNA sequence: TGCAGCGTCCTCCGGGACAGGGGGCTGGATGAGCAGTTCTTC.

The gene calls are TRBV12-3 or TRBV12-4 and TRBJ2-1, with D maybe TRBD2 (5 bases). Trimming left V 8 bases short and J 12 bases short, with 17 bases between. This CDR3 contains 12 residues. This chain's CDR3 is CASPPPDEGQFF. For the CDR3, the DNA is TGTGCCAGCCCGCCGCCGGACGAGGGGCAGTTCTTC.